Following are 21 T cell receptor beta chains from one sample sequenced in a study of somatic mutations in cytotoxic T cells in rheumatoid arthritis. The table came from immunoSEQ multiplex PCR; TCRdb's copy has only in-frame clones and leaves some out. The sample holds about 10,000 clones, around 82% seen once. Material for sequencing was CD8+ T cells sorted from blood. These receptors were taken from an adult with rheumatoid arthritis.

The rearrangement joins TRBV5-8 to TRBJ2-5; possible D gene TRBD2, 6 bases. The CDR3 is made up of 16 amino acids. Per the germline V gene, CDR1 is SGHTS and CDR2 is YDEGEE. With 4 bases removed from V and 5 bases from J, the gap between germline ends came to 21 bases. The CDR3 protein is CASSPGRELGGETQYF. CDR3 DNA: TGTGCCAGCAGCCCAGGGCGGGAACTAGGCGGGGAGACCCAGTACTTC. The full variable domain, with the rest looked up from reference TRBV5-8 and TRBJ2-5, is EAGVTQSPTHLIKTRGQQATLRCSPISGHTSVYWYQQALGLGLQFLLWYDEGEERNRGNFPPRFSGRQFPNYSSELNVNALELEDSALYLCASSPGRELGGETQYFGPGTRLLVL.

In this sample, this clone turned up a few times. V is TRBV7-9 and J is TRBJ2-7; 7 positions agree with TRBD2. The length of the CDR3 is 12 residues. The junction had 3 bases not matched to a gene; V was cut back by 5 bases and J by 5 bases. From germline, CDR1 is SEHNR and CDR2 FQNEAQ (reference sequence). CDR3 coding DNA: TGTGCCAGCAGCCCTGGGAGGGACGAGCAGTACTTC. Translation: CASSPGRDEQYF.

The V gene is TRBV7-9, the J gene TRBJ2-1; TRBD2 matches 7 bases. The trim removed 1 base at V and 4 bases at J, leaving 7 bases unmatched. CDR3 length: 16 residues. Germline-derived CDR1 and CDR2 are SEHNR and FQNEAQ (reference sequence). CDR3 bases: TGTGCCAGCAGCTTAGGTTTGCGGGGGATATACAATGAGCAGTTCTTC. This sequence encodes CASSLGLRGIYNEQFF. Drawing the rest from reference TRBV7-9 and TRBJ2-1, the complete variable domain is DTGVSQNPRHKITKRGQNVTFRCDPISEHNRLYWYRQTLGQGPEFLTYFQNEAQLEKSRLLSDRFSAERPKGSFSTLEIQRTEQGDSAMYLCASSLGLRGIYNEQFFGPGTRLTVL.

The V gene is TRBV11-2, the J gene TRBJ2-5; D is possibly TRBD2 (5 bases). Germline V CDR1 and CDR2: SGHAT, FQNNGV. Deletions cut 1 base from V and 1 base from J, with 10 bases between. This CDR3 has 15 residues. CDR3 bases: TGTGCCAGCAGCTTAGGCCGGGATCTCCAAGAGACCCAGTACTTC. This encodes CASSLGRDLQETQYF. The full variable domain, completed using reference TRBV11-2 and TRBJ2-5, is EAGVAQSPRYKIIEKRQSVAFWCNPISGHATLYWYQQILGQGPKLLIQFQNNGVVDDSQLPKDRFSAERLKGVDSTLKIQPAKLEDSAVYLCASSLGRDLQETQYFGPGTRLLVL.

The chain uses TRBV10-3 and TRBJ2-7, with D possibly being TRBD1 (6 bases). The CDR3 loop spans 15 amino acids. V shed 4 bases and J shed 2 bases, with 15 bases lying between them. CDR1 is ENHRY and CDR2 is SYGVKD in the germline V gene. CDR3 loop: CAISGSMDSPYEQYF. CDR3 DNA: TGTGCCATCAGTGGATCCATGGACAGCCCCTACGAGCAGTACTTC.

The chain employs TRBV28 and TRBJ2-1; TRBD1 matches 8 bases. Germline loops: CDR1 MDHEN, CDR2 SYDVKM. The trim removed 2 bases at V and 4 bases at J, leaving 10 bases unmatched. There are 17 residues in the CDR3. The CDR3 protein is CASSLTMTGVGYNEQFF. CDR3 sequence (DNA): TGTGCCAGCAGTTTAACTATGACAGGGGTGGGGTACAATGAGCAGTTCTTC.

The rearrangement joins TRBV10-3 to TRBJ1-3; D is unresolved. The CDR3 is made up of 16 amino acids. V shed 3 bases and J shed 0 bases, with 12 bases lying between them. From germline, CDR1 is ENHRY and CDR2 SYGVKD. CDR3 protein: CAISDPSARSGNTIYF. Here the CDR3 DNA reads TGTGCCATCAGTGACCCCTCCGCCCGCTCTGGAAACACCATATATTTT.

The V call is TRBV28, the J call TRBJ2-7; 7 nucleotides align to TRBD1. Looked up from germline, CDR1 is MDHEN and CDR2 is SYDVKM. The length of the CDR3 is 13 residues. J lost 6 bases, V lost 2 bases, and 4 bases had no gene match. The CDR3, as DNA: TGTGCCAGCAGTTTAGTACGGACAGGCGAGCAGTACTTC. Residues: CASSLVRTGEQYF.

This clone has only a few counts. The V gene is TRBV7-6, the J gene TRBJ1-1; D uncertain. This CDR3 is 16 amino acids long. CDR1 is SGHVS and CDR2 is FNYEAQ in the germline V gene. Trimming took off 0 bases at V and 0 bases at J, with 11 bases between the two ends. CDR3: CASSLAPRGLNTEAFF. In nucleotides, the CDR3 is TGTGCCAGCAGCTTAGCCCCACGGGGTTTGAACACTGAAGCTTTCTTT.

J is TRBJ1-1 and V is TRBV19, with D perhaps matching TRBD1 (5 bases). The germline CDR1 and CDR2 sequences are LNHDA and SQIVND (reference sequence). V lost 3 bases to trimming and J lost 1 base, with 9 bases between them. The CDR3 runs to 14 residues. The CDR3 DNA reads TGTGCCAGTAGTATGGGGGAGAGGAACACTGAAGCTTTCTTT. Translation: CASSMGERNTEAFF.

The count of this clone is one. The V and J genes are TRBV4-2 and TRBJ2-1; D is undetermined. V lost 3 bases, J lost 5 bases, and 8 bases lay in between. The CDR3 loop spans 13 amino acids. CDR1 and CDR2 from the germline V gene are LGHNA and YNFKEQ. CDR3 nucleotides: TGTGCCAGCAGCCACGCCCCTAACAATGAGCAGTTCTTC. Residues: CASSHAPNNEQFF.

The chain employs TRBV28 and TRBJ1-5; D is undetermined. The CDR3 sequence is 13 residues long. Trimming took 3 bases from V and 6 from J, leaving 9 bases between them. Germline values: CDR1 MDHEN, CDR2 SYDVKM. This CDR3 reads CASSFSPVQPQHF. For the CDR3, the DNA is TGTGCCAGCAGTTTCTCCCCCGTTCAGCCCCAGCATTTT.

The genes are TRBV7-9 and TRBJ2-7; D perhaps matches TRBD2 (5 bases). The V and J ends lost 5 bases and 0 bases respectively, with 11 bases between them. The germline gives CDR1 SEHNR, CDR2 FQNEAQ (reference sequence). The CDR3 is 14 residues long. The CDR3 region has the DNA TGTGCCAGCAGCGCTGCCGGGATCTCCTACGAGCAGTACTTC. Protein sequence: CASSAAGISYEQYF.

This chain connects TRBV7-9 to TRBJ2-1; D unclear. CDR3 length: 12 amino acids. From germline, CDR1 is SEHNR and CDR2 FQNEAQ (reference sequence). Trimming cost V 2 bases and J 1 base, with 0 bases left between them. CDR3 loop: CASSLSYNEQFF. Written as DNA, the CDR3 is TGTGCCAGCAGCTTATCCTACAATGAGCAGTTCTTC.

V usage is TRBV11-2 and J usage is TRBJ1-2; TRBD1 agrees at 7 bases. Unmatched junction bases numbered 7, after V lost 5 bases and J lost 1 base. Germline CDR1 reads SGHAT; CDR2 reads FQNNGV. The length of the CDR3 is 15 residues. CDR3 in amino acids: CASSDPGTVNYGYTF. CDR3 nucleotide sequence: TGTGCCAGCAGCGACCCCGGGACAGTTAACTATGGCTACACCTTC.

The chain uses TRBV7-9 and TRBJ2-5; D ambiguous. Germline V gene sequence: CDR1 SEHNR, CDR2 FQNEAQ (reference sequence). The CDR3 is 14 residues long. V dropped 5 bases and J dropped 0 bases, with 10 bases sitting between them. CDR3: CASSPTGYQETQYF. The CDR3 DNA is TGTGCCAGCAGCCCTACTGGCTACCAAGAGACCCAGTACTTC.

This chain links TRBV7-3 with TRBJ2-2, with D uncertain. Trimming pared 2 bases from V and 5 bases from J, leaving 3 bases between. The germline gives CDR1 SGHTA, CDR2 FQGTGA. CDR3 length equals 12 residues. CDR3 DNA sequence: TGTGCCAGCAGCTTATATACCGGGGAGCTGTTTTTT. Translating it yields CASSLYTGELFF.

This clone is a singleton in its sample. The chain employs TRBV7-9 and TRBJ2-5; the D gene is possibly TRBD1 (6 bases). The germline V gene encodes CDR1 SEHNR and CDR2 FQNEAQ (reference sequence). The germline V and J ends were trimmed by 4 bases and 5 bases, with 17 bases remaining between them. CDR3 length equals 15 residues. CDR3 loop: CASSSEPRGLETQYF. CDR3 sequence (DNA): TGTGCCAGCAGCTCCGAGCCCAGGGGATTGGAGACCCAGTACTTC.

J is TRBJ2-2 and V is TRBV29-1; no reliable D call. The CDR3 spans 12 residues. V lost 6 bases and J 0 bases, leaving 5 bases between the germline ends. CDR1 is SQVTM and CDR2 is ANQGSEA in the germline V gene. DNA of the CDR3: TGCAGCGTAGGCACGAACACCGGGGAGCTGTTTTTT. It yields the protein CSVGTNTGELFF.

The rearrangement links TRBV5-5 to TRBJ1-5; D gene ambiguous. CDR1 is SGHKS, CDR2 YYEKEE, per germline (reference sequence). This CDR3 spans 13 amino acids. V lost 1 base and J lost 0, with 2 bases in between. The CDR3 coding sequence is TGTGCCAGCAGCTTGCTTAGCAATCAGCCCCAGCATTTT. Translated: CASSLLSNQPQHF.

This chain links TRBV7-2 with TRBJ2-7, with D uncertain. This CDR3 is 10 amino acids long. Germline V lookup: CDR1 SGHTA, CDR2 FQGNSA. The ends were cut back, 3 bases at V and 5 bases at J, with 2 bases in the middle. The DNA of the CDR3 is TGTGCCAGCAGCTTCCACGAGCAGTACTTC. Protein sequence: CASSFHEQYF.